The 28 T cell receptor beta chains listed next were all sequenced from one sample in a study of blood T cell repertoires in COVID-19. Using immunoSEQ multiplex PCR, the repertoire was profiled, and TCRdb retains in-frame clones only, with some absent. The sample has roughly 280,000 clones; 80% to 90% are singletons. Sequences were obtained from peripheral blood. The receptor source for this set is a man in his 60s with acute or convalescent COVID-19.

The chain uses TRBV3-1 (or the pseudogene TRBV3-2) and TRBJ2-7; 8 bases agree with TRBD2. The CDR3 is 12 amino acids. Germline lookup yields CDR1 LGHDT and CDR2 YNNKEL (reference sequence). The V gene end was trimmed by 4 bases and the J gene end by 9 bases; junction bases not matched to a gene: 5. The CDR3 DNA follows: TGTGCCAGCAGCCCGGGGGGGTTGGGGCAGTACTTC. Protein sequence: CASSPGGLGQYF.

V gene TRBV7-9 combines with J gene TRBJ1-2, with a tentative D call TRBD1 (5 bases). Trimming pared 2 bases from V and 3 bases from J, leaving 7 bases between. CDR3 length: 13 residues. In germline, CDR1 is SEHNR, CDR2 FQNEAQ (reference sequence). CDR3 in DNA: TGTGCCAGCAGCTTACAGACAGACTATGGCTACACCTTC. Residues: CASSLQTDYGYTF.

Written as DNA, the CDR3 is TGTGCCAGCAGTTCCTTCGACAGGCCCTATGGCTACACCTTC. Protein: CASSSFDRPYGYTF. The J gene is TRBJ1-2, the V gene TRBV6-5, with D tentatively TRBD1 (6 bases). The germline V and J ends were trimmed by 4 bases and 4 bases, with 13 bases remaining between them. CDR1 and CDR2 (germline): MNHEY, SVGAGI. The CDR3 extends over 14 amino acids.

The J gene is TRBJ1-1, the V gene TRBV6-5; weak D call: TRBD1 (5 bases). The V gene's germline CDR1 is MNHEY and CDR2 SVGAGI. Deletions cut 2 bases from V and 9 bases from J, with 16 bases between. This CDR3 is built from 14 residues. The CDR3 sequence is CASSYGRAMLQAFF. CDR3 bases: TGTGCCAGCAGTTACGGCAGGGCTATGCTCCAAGCTTTCTTT.

The genes are TRBV30 and TRBJ1-1; D is undetermined. The V gene lost 2 bases and the J gene lost 3 bases, with 13 bases spanning the gap. Looked up from germline, CDR1 is GTSNPN and CDR2 is SVGIG (reference sequence). The CDR3 has 14 amino acids. The CDR3 region has the DNA TGTGCCTGGAGTCAAGGGTGGAGGGACACTGAAGCTTTCTTT. Residues: CAWSQGWRDTEAFF. The whole variable domain, filled in from reference TRBV30 and TRBJ1-1, reads SQTIHQWPATLVQPVGSPLSLECTVEGTSNPNLYWYRQAAGRGLQLLFYSVGIGQISSEVPQNLSASRPQDRQFILSSKKLLLSDSGFYLCAWSQGWRDTEAFFGQGTRLTVV.

The V call is TRBV19, the J call TRBJ2-2; TRBD1 is a possible D gene (6 bases). Trimming removed 8 bases at V and 3 bases at J, with 13 bases between. CDR1 is LNHDA and CDR2 is SQIVND in the germline V gene (reference sequence). The length of the CDR3 is 14 residues. The CDR3 nucleotides are TGTGCCAGTTGCAGGGGCCGCGACACCGGGGAGCTGTTTTTT. Translating gives CASCRGRDTGELFF.

The V gene is TRBV19, the J gene TRBJ2-1, with 8 bases that match TRBD1. CDR1 and CDR2 from the germline V gene are LNHDA and SQIVND (reference sequence). Losses at the gene ends were 5 bases for V and 2 bases for J; bases not matched to a gene: 5. The CDR3 spans 15 residues. CDR3 sequence reads: CASSPDRGTYNEQFF. DNA for the CDR3: TGTGCCAGTAGTCCTGACAGGGGAACCTACAATGAGCAGTTCTTC.

The genes are TRBV10-1 and TRBJ2-1; D might be TRBD2 (7 bases). This CDR3 region has 15 residues. The germline CDR1 and CDR2 sequences are WNHNN and SYGVQD (reference sequence). The V gene lost 3 bases and the J gene lost 6 bases, with 15 bases spanning the gap. The CDR3, as DNA: TGCGCCAGCAGTGAAGGGGGGGCCCTTGGCAATGAGCAGTTCTTC. Translating gives CASSEGGALGNEQFF.

The chain carries TRBV5-1 and TRBJ2-2, with 8 bases lining up with TRBD2. Per the germline V gene, CDR1 is SGHRS and CDR2 is YFSETQ. The CDR3 consists of 14 residues. Trimming cost V 1 base and J 8 bases; bases outside gene matches: 4. CDR3 loop: CASSLTASGGELFF. Written as DNA, the CDR3 is TGCGCCAGCAGCTTGACGGCTAGCGGGGGGGAGCTGTTTTTT.

Written as DNA, the CDR3 is TGCAGCGTTAACAGGGCGAGCACCGGGGAGCTGTTTTTT. Protein product: CSVNRASTGELFF. The V call is TRBV29-1, the J call TRBJ2-2; D may be TRBD1 (6 bases). This CDR3 region has 13 residues. Germline V lookup: CDR1 SQVTM, CDR2 ANQGSEA. V lost 5 bases to trimming and J lost 4 bases, with 11 bases between them.

This CDR3 reads CASSADRTGGANVLTF. CDR3 sequence (DNA): TGTGCCAGCAGCGCGGACAGGACGGGGGGGGCCAACGTCCTGACTTTC. This rearrangement joins TRBV5-5 to TRBJ2-6, with 7 bases fitting TRBD1. There are 16 residues in the CDR3. With 4 bases clipped from V and 4 bases from J, the junction kept 8 bases outside the gene matches. Germline values: CDR1 SGHKS, CDR2 YYEKEE (reference sequence).

The chain's CDR3 is CASSYSGQGVYGYTF. CDR3 nucleotides: TGTGCCAGCAGTTACTCTGGACAGGGCGTCTATGGCTACACCTTC. This rearrangement joins TRBV6-6 to TRBJ1-2; 8 nucleotides align to TRBD1. The J segment lost 4 bases and the V segment lost 0 bases, leaving 4 bases of the junction unmatched. CDR3 length equals 15 residues. Germline V gene sequence: CDR1 MNHNY, CDR2 SVGAGI (reference sequence).

The chain is built from TRBV6-6 and TRBJ2-7; D gene unclear. This CDR3 is built from 14 residues. Trimming shortened V by 5 bases and J by 1 base, and 12 bases separated the two germline ends. Germline V gene sequence: CDR1 MNHNY, CDR2 SVGAGI (reference sequence). Written as DNA, the CDR3 is TGTGCCAGCAGTCCGATCTCGGGTTCCTACGAGCAGTACTTC. Its translation is CASSPISGSYEQYF.

V is TRBV9 and J is TRBJ2-3; 8 bases map to TRBD2. This CDR3 contains 15 residues. CDR1 is SGDLS and CDR2 is YYNGEE in the germline V gene. V lost 4 bases to trimming and J lost 3 bases; unmatched junction nucleotides: 7. CDR3 loop: CASSPWGLVTDTQYF. For the CDR3, the DNA is TGTGCCAGCAGCCCGTGGGGACTAGTGACAGATACGCAGTATTTT.

The chain combines TRBV19 with TRBJ2-3; TRBD2 matches at 9 bases. CDR1 LNHDA and CDR2 SQIVND come from the germline V gene (reference sequence). Trimming removed 2 bases from V and 1 base from J; junction bases left unmatched: 10. The length of the CDR3 is 18 residues. The CDR3 sequence is CASSIQLAGRSGTDTQYF. The CDR3 DNA is TGTGCCAGTAGTATACAGCTAGCGGGGAGATCTGGCACAGATACGCAGTATTTT.

The gene calls are TRBV7-8 and TRBJ2-5, with D possibly TRBD2 on 5 matching bases. V lost 3 bases, J lost 9 bases, and 14 bases lay in between. CDR3 length: 13 residues. Germline loops: CDR1 SGHVS, CDR2 FQNEAQ. The CDR3 sequence is CASSFEGETAQYF. The CDR3 DNA reads as TGTGCCAGCAGCTTCGAGGGAGAAACTGCCCAGTACTTC.

This chain uses TRBV10-3 with TRBJ1-1; TRBD1 might be the D (5 bases). Looked up from germline, CDR1 is ENHRY and CDR2 is SYGVKD. V gave up 4 bases and J gave up 4 bases, with 13 bases separating them. This CDR3 comprises 14 residues. CDR3 sequence: CAISGGRLPTEAFF. CDR3 nucleotides: TGTGCCATCAGTGGGGGCAGGTTACCCACTGAAGCTTTCTTT.

V and J are TRBV12-3 or TRBV12-4 and TRBJ1-1; D uncertain. The CDR3 extends over 10 amino acids. Trimming took 5 bases from V and 4 from J, leaving 2 bases between them. The CDR3 region is CASSRTEAFF. The CDR3 DNA follows: TGTGCCAGCAGTCGCACTGAAGCTTTCTTT.

The CDR3 DNA sequence: TGTGCCAGTTGCCAGGAGGGCAGGGTTACCGGGGAGCTGTTTTTT. It codes for CASCQEGRVTGELFF. V and J are TRBV19 and TRBJ2-2, with a tentative D call TRBD2 (6 bases). The CDR3 is 15 residues long. V was clipped by 8 bases and J by 5 bases, with 18 bases between them. Germline CDR1 is LNHDA and CDR2 is SQIVND (reference sequence). Using reference TRBV19 and TRBJ2-2 for the parts outside the CDR3, the full variable domain is DGGITQSPKYLFRKEGQNVTLSCEQNLNHDAMYWYRQDPGQGLRLIYYSQIVNDFQKGDIAEGYSVSREKKESFPLTVTSAQKNPTAFYLCASCQEGRVTGELFFGEGSRLTVL.

This clone was seen once. This chain links TRBV24-1 with TRBJ2-7; maybe TRBD1 (5 bases). The germline V gene has CDR1 KGHDR and CDR2 SFDVKD. CDR3 size: 13 residues. V lost 3 bases, J lost 5 bases, and 10 bases lay in between. CDR3 sequence: CATSDGQGNEQYF. The CDR3 bases are TGTGCCACCAGTGATGGACAAGGGAACGAGCAGTACTTC.

The chain carries TRBV4-3 and TRBJ2-1; 11 bases line up with TRBD2. CDR3 length: 15 residues. J lost 6 bases, V lost 6 bases, and 7 bases had no gene match. Germline CDR1 and CDR2: LGHNA and YSLEER. The CDR3 sequence is CASSPGTSGLNEQFF. The CDR3 DNA follows: TGCGCCAGCAGTCCGGGGACTAGCGGTCTCAATGAGCAGTTCTTC.

This chain connects TRBV6-5 to TRBJ1-5; 10 nucleotides match TRBD1. V lost 6 bases, J lost 4 bases, and 3 bases stayed unmatched. The germline gives CDR1 MNHEY, CDR2 SVGAGI. The CDR3 totals 14 residues. This CDR3 is CASRSGQGNQPQHF. CDR3 bases: TGTGCCAGCAGATCGGGACAGGGGAATCAGCCCCAGCATTTT.

This sequence joins TRBV6-2 or TRBV6-3 and TRBJ2-1; 7 positions match TRBD2. This CDR3 spans 14 amino acids. Germline CDR1 MNHEY, CDR2 SVGEGT. V was clipped by 4 bases and J by 8 bases; unmatched bases: 8. CDR3 loop: CASSLAGWADEQFF. The CDR3 DNA sequence: TGTGCCAGCAGTTTAGCGGGCTGGGCGGATGAGCAGTTCTTC.

This clone was detected only once. The chain is built from TRBV19 and TRBJ1-5; D possibly corresponds to TRBD1 (6 bases). With 5 bases removed from V and 0 bases from J, the gap between germline ends came to 17 bases. The germline V gene has CDR1 LNHDA and CDR2 SQIVND (reference sequence). The CDR3 is made up of 17 amino acids. The CDR3 region is CASSPFRDILSNQPQHF. The CDR3 DNA follows: TGTGCCAGTAGTCCCTTCCGGGACATCCTTAGCAATCAGCCCCAGCATTTT.

The chain combines TRBV6-6 with TRBJ2-7; the D is unclear. Between the trimmed V and J ends, which lost 2 bases and 4 bases, there was a span of 9 bases. This CDR3 comprises 13 residues. The germline CDR1 and CDR2 sequences are MNHNY and SVGAGI (reference sequence). The CDR3 bases are TGTGCCAGCAGTTACCCATCCGGGTACGAGCAGTACTTC. Protein product: CASSYPSGYEQYF.

This chain uses TRBV7-8 with TRBJ2-3; TRBD2 agrees at 8 bases. V was clipped by 3 bases and J by 1 base; unmatched bases: 0. Per the germline V gene, CDR1 is SGHVS and CDR2 is FQNEAQ. The CDR3 loop spans 14 amino acids. CDR3 DNA: TGTGCCAGCAGCTTCGGGGGGGGCACAGATACGCAGTATTTT. This encodes CASSFGGGTDTQYF.

This clone was seen a single time. This sequence joins TRBV19 and TRBJ2-7; TRBD1 agrees at 7 bases. Germline CDR1 is LNHDA and CDR2 is SQIVND (reference sequence). J gave up 3 bases and V 6 bases, and 14 bases lay outside the gene matches. This CDR3 is built from 16 residues. CDR3 protein: CASRDSGTVGGYEQYF. In nucleotides, the CDR3 is TGTGCCAGTAGAGATTCCGGGACAGTCGGTGGCTACGAGCAGTACTTC.

The J gene is TRBJ1-4, the V gene TRBV2, with a tentative D call TRBD1 (6 bases). The germline gives CDR1 SNHLY, CDR2 FYNNEI. Between the trimmed V and J ends, which lost 6 bases and 3 bases, there was a span of 14 bases. The CDR3 contains 15 residues. CDR3 sequence reads: CASRAAGEPNEKLFF. CDR3 bases: TGTGCCAGCAGGGCTGCAGGGGAGCCTAATGAAAAACTGTTTTTT.